These T cell receptor beta chains were read from a single sample in a study of T cells in Graves' hyperthyroidism and ophthalmopathy. TCRdb fed the multiplex PCR reads into MiXCR, producing one record per CDR3 protein. The data contain roughly 290,000 distinct CDR3 sequences, approximately 14% of them singletons. Sequencing used blood. The receptors originated from a woman between 40 and 55 years old with Graves' hyperthyroidism. Both conserved end residues are part of each CDR3. D genes are given only for firm matches. Clone size appears in some rows only: once, few, many, or a class for an expanded clone.

J gene | clone size | V gene | D gene | CDR3 protein | CDR3 DNA
TRBJ1-4 | few | TRBV29-1 | TRBD1 | CSVIQGENEKLFF | TGCAGCGTCATACAGGGGGAAAATGAAAAACTGTTTTTT
TRBJ2-7 | many | TRBV2 | TRBD1 | CASRTGVGNEQYF | TGTGCCAGCAGGACAGGGGTTGGGAACGAGCAGTACTTC
TRBJ2-3 | once | TRBV7-2 | TRBD2 | CASSSPTTSGTVTDTQYF | TGTGCCAGCAGCTCCCCCACGACTAGCGGGACCGTCACAGATACGCAGTATTTT
TRBJ2-2 | few | TRBV9 | NA | CASSVFGGGELFF | TGTGCCAGCAGCGTCTTCGGGGGCGGGGAGCTGTTTTTT
TRBJ1-4 | many | TRBV7-9 | NA | CASSLYGATNEKLFF | TGTGCCAGCAGCTTATACGGGGCAACTAATGAAAAACTGTTTTTT
TRBJ2-3 | many | TRBV12-3/TRBV12-4 | NA | CASSFRDTQYF | TGTGCCAGCAGTTTCAGAGATACGCAGTATTTT
TRBJ1-2 | NA | TRBV13 | TRBD1 | CASSPEDRVGYTF | TGTGCCAGCAGCCCCGAGGACAGGGTTGGCTACACCTTC
TRBJ1-4 | many | TRBV5-1 | NA | CASSLAGQGNEKLFF | TGCGCCAGCAGCTTGGCAGGGCAGGGGAATGAAAAACTGTTTTTT
TRBJ2-1 | many | TRBV12-3/TRBV12-4 | TRBD2 | CASSLEGLAGYEQFF | TGTGCCAGCAGTTTAGAGGGTCTAGCGGGGTATGAGCAGTTCTTC
TRBJ2-5 | many | TRBV12-3/TRBV12-4 | TRBD1 | CASSLGTGAQETQYF | TGTGCCAGCAGTCTCGGGACAGGAGCACAAGAGACCCAGTACTTC
TRBJ2-7 | many | TRBV28 | TRBD1 | CASTWGQTIYEQYF | TGTGCCAGCACTTGGGGACAGACGATCTACGAGCAGTACTTC
TRBJ2-3 | many | TRBV3-1 | TRBD2 | CASSRLAGLTDTQYF | TGTGCCAGCAGCCGTCTAGCGGGACTCACAGATACGCAGTATTTT
TRBJ1-1 | NA | TRBV7-9 | TRBD1 | CASSLPGQELSF | TGTGCCAGCAGCTTACCGGGACAGGAGCTTTCCTTT
TRBJ1-1 | few | TRBV6-1 | TRBD1 | CASSVHTGARRAFF | TGTGCCAGCAGTGTACACACAGGGGCCCGGAGAGCTTTCTTT
TRBJ2-2 | many | TRBV24-1 | TRBD2 | CATSDLTSGNTGELFF | TGTGCCACCAGTGACCTGACTAGCGGGAACACCGGGGAGCTGTTTTTT
TRBJ1-2 | many | TRBV28 | NA | CASCIQVTNYGYTF | TGTGCCAGCTGTATACAGGTTACTAACTATGGCTACACCTTC
TRBJ2-2 | few | TRBV7-6 | NA | CASSPTTNTGELFF | TGTGCCAGCAGCCCAACAACGAACACCGGGGAGCTGTTTTTT
TRBJ2-2 | NA | TRBV7-3 | NA | CASSSGTHTGELFF | TGTGCCAGCAGCTCCGGGACCCACACCGGGGAGCTGTTTTTT
TRBJ2-6 | many | TRBV7-2 | TRBD1 | CASSLLGTGYVLTF | TGTGCCAGCAGCTTATTAGGGACAGGGTACGTCCTGACTTTC
TRBJ2-7 | once | TRBV5-1 | TRBD2 | CASSLGVAGGSYEQYF | TGCGCCAGCAGCTTGGGGGTAGCGGGAGGCTCCTACGAGCAGTACTTC
TRBJ2-7 | NA | TRBV20-1 | NA | CSASGQKSTYDQYF | TGCAGTGCTAGCGGCCAGAAATCAACCTACGATCAGTACTTC
TRBJ2-5 | NA | TRBV4-1 | TRBD1 | CASSQDSVVTGGWGETQYF | TGCGCCAGCAGCCAAGATTCGGTTGTGACAGGGGGCTGGGGAGAGACCCAGTACTTC
TRBJ1-2 | many | TRBV6-1 | NA | CASRIAGQNNYGYTF | TGTGCCAGCAGGATTGCCGGACAGAATAACTATGGCTACACCTTC
TRBJ2-5 | NA | TRBV6-1 | TRBD1 | CASSRDRATQYF | TGTGCCAGCAGCCGAGACAGGGCTACTCAGTACTTC
TRBJ2-7 | many | TRBV2 | NA | CASHSGYEQYF | TGTGCCAGCCATAGCGGTTACGAGCAGTACTTC
TRBJ1-1 | many | TRBV2 | NA | CASTFGESTEAFF | TGTGCCAGCACCTTCGGGGAGAGCACTGAAGCTTTCTTT
TRBJ2-1 | many | TRBV19 | TRBD2 | CASSIDVWEGEGNEQFF | TGTGCCAGTAGTATAGATGTGTGGGAGGGAGAGGGCAATGAGCAGTTCTTC
TRBJ2-2 | NA | TRBV14 | NA | CASSRSGTGTGELFF | TGTGCCAGCAGCCGCTCGGGGACGGGCACCGGGGAGCTGTTTTTT
TRBJ2-7 | many | TRBV7-9 | TRBD1 | CASSPDRGWYEQYF | TGTGCCAGCAGCCCTGACAGGGGGTGGTACGAGCAGTACTTC
TRBJ1-5 | many | TRBV6-1 | NA | CASSRSGTQPQHF | TGTGCCAGCAGTCGATCCGGGACTCAGCCCCAGCATTTT
TRBJ2-1 | many | TRBV20-1 | TRBD2 | CSARRLAGELNEQFF | TGCAGTGCTAGGCGACTAGCGGGAGAGCTCAATGAGCAGTTCTTC
TRBJ1-5 | few | TRBV9 | NA | CASSPNWGGIQPQHF | TGTGCCAGCAGCCCTAACTGGGGGGGGATTCAGCCCCAGCATTTT
TRBJ2-1 | many | TRBV7-2 | NA | CASSLGQSTYEQFF | TGTGCCAGCAGCTTAGGTCAGTCTACCTATGAGCAGTTCTTC
TRBJ2-3 | many | TRBV7-2 | NA | CASSLGSRGGDTQYF | TGTGCCAGCAGCTTAGGGTCCCGAGGGGGGGATACGCAGTATTTT
TRBJ2-7 | few | TRBV13 | NA | CASSHGAGWYEQYF | TGTGCCAGCAGCCATGGGGCAGGGTGGTACGAGCAGTACTTC
TRBJ2-5 | many | TRBV15 | NA | CATSRDIGQETQYF | TGTGCCACCAGCAGAGATATCGGCCAAGAGACCCAGTACTTC
TRBJ2-5 | NA | TRBV10-3 | NA | CAISGGQETQYF | TGTGCCATCAGTGGTGGACAAGAGACCCAGTACTTC
TRBJ2-7 | NA | TRBV19 | NA | CASSIVPGKVSEQYF | TGTGCCAGTAGTATAGTCCCCGGGAAAGTCTCCGAGCAGTACTTC
TRBJ2-1 | many | TRBV2 | NA | CASSVSAGFDRSSYNEQFF | TGTGCCAGCAGTGTTTCTGCGGGGTTCGACCGCAGCTCCTACAATGAGCAGTTCTTC
TRBJ1-5 | NA | TRBV12-3/TRBV12-4 | TRBD1 | CASSPGTGGLGPQHF | TGTGCCAGCAGCCCCGGGACAGGAGGACTGGGGCCCCAGCATTTT
TRBJ1-3 | NA | TRBV3-1 | NA | CASSRGGSGNTIYF | TGTGCCAGCAGCCGAGGCGGCTCTGGAAACACCATATATTTT